The present entry profiles one TCR beta chain with its context. Germline V gene sequence: CDR1 SNHLY, CDR2 FYNNEI. V shed 3 bases and J shed 7 bases, with 15 bases lying between them. This CDR3 has 14 residues. Data came from immunoSEQ multiplex PCR; TCRdb stores just in-frame clones and leaves some out. This table has tens of thousands of clones, 95% appearing once. The data were taken from a study of technical replicates of blood from several donors. The sample taken for sequencing was T cells isolated from PBMCs. The chain is built from TRBV2 and TRBJ2-5, with D unresolved. The TCR sequence derives from a human donor in good health. CDR3 amino acids: CASSEGARFGTQYF. The CDR3 DNA reads as TGTGCCAGCAGTGAGGGCGCCCGCTTCGGGACCCAGTACTTC.